The entry below describes one TCR beta chain. The sample belongs to a study of T cell responses to AZD1222 COVID-19 vaccine. Generated by immunoSEQ multiplex PCR, the TCRdb table keeps only in-frame clones and is missing some. The sample yields some 28,000 clones, around four fifths seen once. The germline V gene encodes CDR1 SGHRS and CDR2 YFSETQ. The CDR3 sequence is 14 residues long. The ends were cut back, 0 bases at V and 2 bases at J, with 8 bases in the middle. The chain has TRBV5-1 and TRBJ2-5; D not resolved. The sequence derives from an adult in good health. The sequenced sample was peripheral blood, obtained on day 0 of AZD1222 vaccination. CDR3: CASSLGRGQETQYF. As DNA, the CDR3 is TGCGCCAGCAGCTTGGGTCGCGGACAAGAGACCCAGTACTTC.